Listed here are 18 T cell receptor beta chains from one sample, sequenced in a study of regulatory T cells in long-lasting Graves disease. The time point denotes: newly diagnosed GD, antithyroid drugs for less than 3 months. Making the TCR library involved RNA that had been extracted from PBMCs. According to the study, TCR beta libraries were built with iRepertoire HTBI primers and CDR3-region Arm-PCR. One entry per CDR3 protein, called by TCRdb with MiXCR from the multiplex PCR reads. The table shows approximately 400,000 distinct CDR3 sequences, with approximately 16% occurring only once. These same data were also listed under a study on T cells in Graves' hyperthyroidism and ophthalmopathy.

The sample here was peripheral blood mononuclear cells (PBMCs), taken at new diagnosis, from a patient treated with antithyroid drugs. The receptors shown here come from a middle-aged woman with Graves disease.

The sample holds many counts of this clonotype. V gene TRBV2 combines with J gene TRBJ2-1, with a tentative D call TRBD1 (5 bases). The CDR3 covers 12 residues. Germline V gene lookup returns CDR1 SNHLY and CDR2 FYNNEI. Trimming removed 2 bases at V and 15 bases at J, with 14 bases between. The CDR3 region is CASSENVAGPFF. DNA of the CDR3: TGTGCCAGCAGTGAAAATGTGGCAGGGCCGTTCTTC.

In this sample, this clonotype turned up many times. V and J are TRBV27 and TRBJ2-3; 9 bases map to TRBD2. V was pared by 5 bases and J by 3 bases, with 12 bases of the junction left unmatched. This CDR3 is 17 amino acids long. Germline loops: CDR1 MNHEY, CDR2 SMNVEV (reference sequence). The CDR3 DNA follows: TGTGCCAGCAGTCCCCGCTCGACTAGCGGAGCGACAGATACGCAGTATTTT. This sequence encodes CASSPRSTSGATDTQYF.

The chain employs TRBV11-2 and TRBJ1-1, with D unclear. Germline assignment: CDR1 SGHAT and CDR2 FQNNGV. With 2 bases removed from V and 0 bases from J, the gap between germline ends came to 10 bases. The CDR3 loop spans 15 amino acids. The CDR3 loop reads CASSLWRSLNTEAFF. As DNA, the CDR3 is TGTGCCAGCAGCTTATGGAGATCCTTGAACACTGAAGCTTTCTTT.

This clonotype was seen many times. This CDR3 reads CSANSGQNTDTQYF. The CDR3 bases are TGCAGTGCTAATTCAGGGCAGAACACAGATACGCAGTATTTT. The rearrangement uses TRBV20-1 and TRBJ2-3; TRBD1 is a possible D gene (5 bases). V lost 4 bases to trimming and J lost 2 bases, with 13 bases between them. The germline V gene has CDR1 DFQATT and CDR2 SNEGSKA (reference sequence). The CDR3 runs to 14 residues.

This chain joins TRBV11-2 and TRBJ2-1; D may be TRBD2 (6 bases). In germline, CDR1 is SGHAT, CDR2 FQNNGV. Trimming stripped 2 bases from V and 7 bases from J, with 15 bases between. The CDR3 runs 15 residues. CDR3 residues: CASSLLIGSGNEQFF. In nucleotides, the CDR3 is TGTGCCAGCAGCTTACTAATCGGGAGTGGGAATGAGCAGTTCTTC.

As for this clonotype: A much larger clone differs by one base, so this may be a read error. The CDR3 DNA sequence: TGCGCCAGCAGCCCAGCGGGCAGGGGGCGAGAGACCCAGTACTTC. Protein: CASSPAGRGRETQYF. The genes are TRBV5-1 and TRBJ2-5, with 8 bases aligning to TRBD1. Germline trimming cut 4 bases from V and 4 bases from J; bases unmatched to any gene: 9. Germline V CDR1 and CDR2: SGHRS, YFSETQ. The CDR3 loop spans 15 amino acids.

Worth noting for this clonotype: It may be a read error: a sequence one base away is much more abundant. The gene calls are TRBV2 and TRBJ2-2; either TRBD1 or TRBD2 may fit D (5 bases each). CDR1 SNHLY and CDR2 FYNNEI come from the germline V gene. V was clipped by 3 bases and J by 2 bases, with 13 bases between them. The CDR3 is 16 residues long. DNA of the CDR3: TGTGCCAGCAGTGACCCAGGGAGATTCAACACCGGGGAGCTGTTTTTT. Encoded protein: CASSDPGRFNTGELFF.

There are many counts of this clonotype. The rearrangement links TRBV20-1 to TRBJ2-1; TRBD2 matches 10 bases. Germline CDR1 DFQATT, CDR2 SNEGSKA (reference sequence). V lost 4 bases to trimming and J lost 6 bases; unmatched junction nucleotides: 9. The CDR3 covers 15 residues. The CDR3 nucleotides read TGCAGTGCTACGACTACGGGACTAGCGAGCAATGAGCAGTTCTTC. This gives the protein CSATTTGLASNEQFF.

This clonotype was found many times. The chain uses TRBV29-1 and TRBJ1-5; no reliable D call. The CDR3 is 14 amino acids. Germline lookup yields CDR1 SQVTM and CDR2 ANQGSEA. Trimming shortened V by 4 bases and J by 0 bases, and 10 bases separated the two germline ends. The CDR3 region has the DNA TGCAGCGTTGCAAACGAGAATAGCAATCAGCCCCAGCATTTT. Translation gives CSVANENSNQPQHF.

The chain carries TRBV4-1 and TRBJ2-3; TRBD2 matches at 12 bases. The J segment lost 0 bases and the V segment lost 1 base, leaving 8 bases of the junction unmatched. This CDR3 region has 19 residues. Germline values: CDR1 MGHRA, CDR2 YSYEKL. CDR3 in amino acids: CASSQGPSGRAPSTDTQYF. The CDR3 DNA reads TGCGCCAGCAGCCAAGGGCCTAGCGGGAGGGCCCCTAGCACAGATACGCAGTATTTT.

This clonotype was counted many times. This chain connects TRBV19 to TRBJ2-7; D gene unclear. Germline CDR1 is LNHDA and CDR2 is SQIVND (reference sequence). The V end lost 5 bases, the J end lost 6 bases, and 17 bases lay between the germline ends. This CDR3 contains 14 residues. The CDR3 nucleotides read TGTGCCAGTAGTCACTGGGGTGACCGTCGCGAGCAGTACTTC. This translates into CASSHWGDRREQYF.

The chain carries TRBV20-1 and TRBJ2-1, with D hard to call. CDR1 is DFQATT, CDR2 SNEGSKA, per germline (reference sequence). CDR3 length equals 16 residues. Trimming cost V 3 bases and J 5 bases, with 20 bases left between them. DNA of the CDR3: TGCAGTGCTAGTAATGCGGTTTCCCTCTCTCACAATGAGCAGTTCTTC. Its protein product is CSASNAVSLSHNEQFF.

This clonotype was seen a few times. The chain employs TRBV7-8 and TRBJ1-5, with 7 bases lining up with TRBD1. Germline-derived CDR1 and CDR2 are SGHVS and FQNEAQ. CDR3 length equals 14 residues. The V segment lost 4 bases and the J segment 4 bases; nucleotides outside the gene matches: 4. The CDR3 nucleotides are TGTGCCAGCAGCTACGGGACAGCAAATCAGCCCCAGCATTTT. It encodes CASSYGTANQPQHF.

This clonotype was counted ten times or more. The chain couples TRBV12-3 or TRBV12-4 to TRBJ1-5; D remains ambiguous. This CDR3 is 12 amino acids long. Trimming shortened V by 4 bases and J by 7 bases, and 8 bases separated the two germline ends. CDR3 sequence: CASSSERQPQHF. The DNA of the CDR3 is TGTGCCAGCAGTTCGGAGAGGCAGCCCCAGCATTTT.

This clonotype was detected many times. CDR3 region: CASGQPGSPGRYGYTF. The CDR3 nucleotides are TGTGCTAGTGGTCAACCAGGGAGCCCAGGACGGTATGGCTACACCTTC. The chain joins TRBV12-5 to TRBJ1-2; TRBD1 is a possible D gene (5 bases). Germline CDR1 is LGHNT and CDR2 is FRNRAP. The CDR3 loop spans 16 amino acids. The germline V and J ends were trimmed by 5 bases and 5 bases, with 21 bases remaining between them.

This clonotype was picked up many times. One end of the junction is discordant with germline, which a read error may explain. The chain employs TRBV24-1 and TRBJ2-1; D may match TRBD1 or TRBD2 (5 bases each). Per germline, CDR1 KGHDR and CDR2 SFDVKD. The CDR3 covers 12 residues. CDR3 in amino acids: CATSFRGLHFYF. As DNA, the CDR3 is TGTGCCACCTCGTTCCGGGGCCTCCACTTTTACTTC.

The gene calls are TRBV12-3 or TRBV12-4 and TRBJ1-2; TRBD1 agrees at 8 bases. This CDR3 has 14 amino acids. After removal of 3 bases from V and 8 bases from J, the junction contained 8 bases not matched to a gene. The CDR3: CASSFSRGPGGYTF. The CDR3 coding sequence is TGTGCCAGCAGTTTCAGCAGGGGGCCAGGGGGCTACACCTTC.

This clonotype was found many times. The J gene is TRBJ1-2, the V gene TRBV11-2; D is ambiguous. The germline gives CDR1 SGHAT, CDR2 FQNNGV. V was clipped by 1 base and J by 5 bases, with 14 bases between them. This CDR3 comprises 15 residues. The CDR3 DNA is TGTGCCAGCAGCTTAGTGTCCGGGAAAACATATGGCTACACCTTC. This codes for CASSLVSGKTYGYTF. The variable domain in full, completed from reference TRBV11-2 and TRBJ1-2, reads EAGVAQSPRYKIIEKRQSVAFWCNPISGHATLYWYQQILGQGPKLLIQFQNNGVVDDSQLPKDRFSAERLKGVDSTLKIQPAKLEDSAVYLCASSLVSGKTYGYTFGSGTRLTVV.